Sequencing of this T cell receptor beta chain was carried out in a study of T cells after somatic rescue of genetic block. The CDR3 length is 14 residues. V lost 3 bases, J lost 6 bases, and 15 bases lay in between. Germline CDR1 reads SNHLY; CDR2 reads FYNNEI. Sequencing used immunoSEQ multiplex PCR; TCRdb keeps in-frame clones, though not all of them. Among some 68,000 clones listed, approximately 91% were seen once. The chain has TRBV2 and TRBJ2-7; tentative D call: TRBD1 (6 bases). Input material: peripheral blood mononuclear cells (PBMCs). The receptor was derived from a man aged 25-45 years. The CDR3 reads CASSEGAAPVEQYF. In DNA, the CDR3 is TGTGCCAGCAGTGAGGGGGCCGCTCCTGTCGAGCAGTACTTC.